The present T cell receptor beta chain was sequenced within a study of beta chain features in type 1 diabetes. Whole-study results and caveats: The study found moderately but significantly shorter TCRB CDR3s in all four CD4+ subsets of Type 1 diabetes patients. In the patient group, naive, central memory and Treg TCRB repertoires seemed more alike than in the healthy donor group. Patients with type 1 diabetes showed fewer VDJ junction insertions and more deletions.

Every bit of the isolated RNA underwent reverse transcription, so sequencing read expressed TCRB transcripts. The average read count of naive, central memory and regulatory T cell samples was approximately 3.9 million. Profiled with immunoSEQ multiplex PCR; TCRdb holds only in-frame clones, not every one. The profile shows 640,000 or so clones, over 10% of them singletons. About this clone itself: Its antigen is not known.

V dropped 7 bases and J dropped 3; count of bases not matched to a gene: 8. Germline V gives CDR1 MNHEY, CDR2 SMNVEV (reference sequence). The CDR3 covers 15 residues. This TCR was recovered from a man younger than 35 with type 1 diabetes. The chain joins TRBV27 to TRBJ2-3; TRBD2 aligns across 9 bases. The sequencing sample was made of naive CD4+ T cells from blood. The CDR3 sequence is CASTPAGGITDTQYF. As DNA, the CDR3 is TGTGCCAGCACTCCGGCGGGGGGGATAACAGATACGCAGTATTTT.